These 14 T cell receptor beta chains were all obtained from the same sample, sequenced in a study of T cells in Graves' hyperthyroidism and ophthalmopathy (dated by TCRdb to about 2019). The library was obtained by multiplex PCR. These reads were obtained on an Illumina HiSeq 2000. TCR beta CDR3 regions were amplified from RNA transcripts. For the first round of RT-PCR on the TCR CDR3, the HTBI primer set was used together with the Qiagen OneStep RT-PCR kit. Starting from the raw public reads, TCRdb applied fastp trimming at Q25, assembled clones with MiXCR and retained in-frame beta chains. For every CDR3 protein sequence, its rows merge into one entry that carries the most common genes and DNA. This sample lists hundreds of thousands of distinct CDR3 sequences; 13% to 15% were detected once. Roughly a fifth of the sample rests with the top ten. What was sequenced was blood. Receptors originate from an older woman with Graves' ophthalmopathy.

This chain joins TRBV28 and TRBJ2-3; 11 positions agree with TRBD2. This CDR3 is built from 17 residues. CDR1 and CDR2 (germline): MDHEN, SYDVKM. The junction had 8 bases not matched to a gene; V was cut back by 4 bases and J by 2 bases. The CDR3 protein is CASSSPTSGSDTDTQYF. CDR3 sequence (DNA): TGTGCCAGCAGTTCGCCCACTAGCGGGAGTGACACAGATACGCAGTATTTT.

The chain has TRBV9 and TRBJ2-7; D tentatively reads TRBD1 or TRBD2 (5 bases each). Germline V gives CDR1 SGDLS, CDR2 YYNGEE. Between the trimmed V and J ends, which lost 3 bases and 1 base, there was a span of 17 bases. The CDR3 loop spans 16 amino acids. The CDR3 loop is CASSGILRDVSYEQYF. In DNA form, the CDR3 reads TGTGCCAGCAGCGGGATTCTCCGGGACGTTTCCTACGAGCAGTACTTC.

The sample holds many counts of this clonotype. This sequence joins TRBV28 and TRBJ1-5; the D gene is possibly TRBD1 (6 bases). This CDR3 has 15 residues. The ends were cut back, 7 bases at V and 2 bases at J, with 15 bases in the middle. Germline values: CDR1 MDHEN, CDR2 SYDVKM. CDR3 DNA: TGTGCCAGCACCATACAGGGAGTAGGCAATCAGCCCCAGCATTTT. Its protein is CASTIQGVGNQPQHF.

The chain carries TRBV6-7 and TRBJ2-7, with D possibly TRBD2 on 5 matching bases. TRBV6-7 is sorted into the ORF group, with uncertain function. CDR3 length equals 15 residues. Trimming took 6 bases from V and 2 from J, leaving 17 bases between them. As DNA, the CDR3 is TGTGCCAGCAGCCCCAACGGGAATTCCACCTACGAGCAGTACTTC. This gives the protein CASSPNGNSTYEQYF.

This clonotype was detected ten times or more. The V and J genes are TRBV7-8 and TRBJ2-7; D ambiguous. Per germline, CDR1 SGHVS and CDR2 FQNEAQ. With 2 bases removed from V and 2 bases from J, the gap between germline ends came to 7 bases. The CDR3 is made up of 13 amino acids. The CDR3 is CASSLRVAYEQYF. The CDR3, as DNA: TGTGCCAGCAGCTTACGGGTGGCCTACGAGCAGTACTTC.

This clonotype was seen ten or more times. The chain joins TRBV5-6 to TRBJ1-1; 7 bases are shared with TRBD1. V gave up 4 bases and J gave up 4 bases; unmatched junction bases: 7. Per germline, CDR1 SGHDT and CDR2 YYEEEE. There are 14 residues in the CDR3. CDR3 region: CASSPTGRGTEAFF. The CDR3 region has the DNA TGTGCCAGCAGCCCGACAGGGCGGGGCACTGAAGCTTTCTTT.

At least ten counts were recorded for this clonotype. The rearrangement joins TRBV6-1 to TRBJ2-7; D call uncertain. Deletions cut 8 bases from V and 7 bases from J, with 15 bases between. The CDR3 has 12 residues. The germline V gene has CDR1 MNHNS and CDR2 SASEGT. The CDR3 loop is CASGQDFGEQYF. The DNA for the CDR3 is TGTGCCAGCGGGCAGGATTTTGGTGAGCAGTACTTC.

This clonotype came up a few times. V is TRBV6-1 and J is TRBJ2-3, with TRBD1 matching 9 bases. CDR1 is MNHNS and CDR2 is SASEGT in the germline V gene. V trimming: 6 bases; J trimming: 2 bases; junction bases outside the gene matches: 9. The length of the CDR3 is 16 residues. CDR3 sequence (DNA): TGTGCCAGCAGCATCACCGGGACAGGGTCCACAGATACGCAGTATTTT. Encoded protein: CASSITGTGSTDTQYF.

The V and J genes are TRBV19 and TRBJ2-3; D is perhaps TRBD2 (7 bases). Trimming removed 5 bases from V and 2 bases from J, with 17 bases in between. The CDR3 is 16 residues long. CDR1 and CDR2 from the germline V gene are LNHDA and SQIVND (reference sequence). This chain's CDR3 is CASSRPGGAYTDTQYF. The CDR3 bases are TGTGCCAGTAGTCGCCCGGGGGGCGCTTACACAGATACGCAGTATTTT.

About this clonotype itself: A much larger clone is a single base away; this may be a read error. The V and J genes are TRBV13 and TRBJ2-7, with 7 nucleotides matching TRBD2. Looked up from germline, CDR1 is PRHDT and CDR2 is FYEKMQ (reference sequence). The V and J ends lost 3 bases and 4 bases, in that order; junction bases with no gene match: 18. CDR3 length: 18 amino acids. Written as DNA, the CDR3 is TGTGCCAGCAGCTTGAACAAGGGGACTGGCGGGAGTGAGTACGAGCAGTACTTC. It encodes CASSLNKGTGGSEYEQYF.

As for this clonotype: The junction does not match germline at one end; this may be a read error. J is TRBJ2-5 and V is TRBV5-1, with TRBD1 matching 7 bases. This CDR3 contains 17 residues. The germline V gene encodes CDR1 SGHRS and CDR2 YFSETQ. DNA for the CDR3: TGCGCCAGCAACTTGGAACAGGGGAGAGAGTACCAAGAGACCCAGTACTTC. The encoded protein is CASNLEQGREYQETQYF.

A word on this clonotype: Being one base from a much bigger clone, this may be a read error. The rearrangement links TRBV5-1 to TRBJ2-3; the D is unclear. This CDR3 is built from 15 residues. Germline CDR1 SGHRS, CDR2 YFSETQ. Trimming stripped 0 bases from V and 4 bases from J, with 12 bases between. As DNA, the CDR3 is TGCGCCAGCAGCTTGGAGGCAGTCAGCGCAGATACGCAGTATTTT. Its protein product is CASSLEAVSADTQYF. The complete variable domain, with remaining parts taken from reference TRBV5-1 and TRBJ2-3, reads KAGVTQTPRYLIKTRGQQVTLSCSPISGHRSVSWYQQTPGQGLQFLFEYFSETQRNKGNFPGRFSGRQFSNSRSEMNVSTLELGDSALYLCASSLEAVSADTQYFGPGTRLTVL.

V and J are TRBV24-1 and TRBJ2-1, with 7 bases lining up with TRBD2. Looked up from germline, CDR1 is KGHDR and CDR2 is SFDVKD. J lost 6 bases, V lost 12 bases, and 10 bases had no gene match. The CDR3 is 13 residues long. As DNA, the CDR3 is TGTGCCTCTTGCCTGGGGGAGGGCAATGAGCAGTTCTTC. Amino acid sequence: CASCLGEGNEQFF.

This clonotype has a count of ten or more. The CDR3 DNA sequence: TGTGCCAGCAGTCGGGAGGGAAGGGATACGCAGTATTTT. It specifies CASSREGRDTQYF. The chain couples TRBV7-3 to TRBJ2-3; 8 nucleotides line up with TRBD2. The V segment lost 6 bases and the J segment 6 bases; nucleotides outside the gene matches: 5. From germline, CDR1 is SGHTA and CDR2 FQGTGA. The CDR3 loop spans 13 amino acids. Filled out from reference TRBV7-3 and TRBJ2-3, the complete variable domain reads GAGVSQTPSNKVTEKGKYVELRCDPISGHTALYWYRQSLGQGPEFLIYFQGTGAADDSGLPNDRFFAVRPEGSVSTLKIQRTERGDSAVYLCASSREGRDTQYFGPGTRLTVL.